This T cell receptor beta chain was sequenced in a study of identical twins. Study-level points and caveats: Researchers reported weaker excess twin sharing in beta out-of-frame sequences. Whereas memory repertoires showed no such difference, abundant cord blood beta clonotypes carried fewer insertions.

Among all donors, each was a healthy Caucasian. Trimming shortened V by 5 bases and J by 4 bases, and 14 bases separated the two germline ends. Germline V CDR1 and CDR2: MDHEN, SYDVKM. CDR3 length equals 14 residues. Concerning this clonotype itself: Its specificity is unknown.

Template switching supplied a universal primer site; unique molecular identifiers were carried on the cDNA. TCRdb fed the 5' RACE reads into MiXCR, producing one record per CDR3 protein. Of about 920,000 distinct CDR3 sequences in the sample, more than 9% were seen once. These data were also filed under a second study, of yellow fever vaccine responses in identical twins.

The sequencing input was PBMCs. This chain connects TRBV28 to TRBJ2-5; D not certain. The sequence was collected from a woman aged 18-29 years in good health. The CDR3 coding sequence is TGTGCCAGCAGTCCCCCGCCGCCAAGAGAGACCCAGTACTTC. Encoded protein: CASSPPPPRETQYF. The whole variable domain, remainder taken from reference TRBV28 and TRBJ2-5, is DVKVTQSSRYLVKRTGEKVFLECVQDMDHENMFWYRQDPGLGLRLIYFSYDVKMKEKGDIPEGYSVSREKKERFSLILESASTNQTSMYLCASSPPPPRETQYFGPGTRLLVL.